This is a list of T cell receptor beta chains from one sample in a study of Graves' ophthalmopathy and Graves' hyperthyroidism. One entry per CDR3 protein results from TCRdb running MiXCR on the multiplex PCR reads. The data show under 800,000 distinct CDR3 sequences, with over 20% seen just once and more than 5.5% held by the top ten. Sequencing was carried out using peripheral blood. These TCRs come from a woman under 30 with stable Graves' hyperthyroidism. Some clones in this sample may be carry-over from other donors' samples. CDR3s include the opening cysteine and the closing phenylalanine or tryptophan. A D gene is named only where the DNA matches it firmly. Clone sizes are given selectively: once, few, many, or a class where the clone is expanded.

D	J	V	size	CDR3	DNA
-	TRBJ2-7	TRBV24-1	few	CATSDSGNHEQYF	TGTGCCACCAGTGACTCAGGGAACCACGAGCAGTACTTC
TRBD1	TRBJ2-2	TRBV6-1	-	CASSETGGDGELFF	TGTGCCAGCAGTGAGACAGGGGGCGACGGGGAGCTGTTTTTT
TRBD1	TRBJ1-1	TRBV2	many	CASRTGIEAFF	TGTGCCAGCAGGACAGGGATTGAAGCTTTCTTT
-	TRBJ1-2	TRBV30	many	CAWSPQHGYTF	TGTGCCTGGAGTCCCCAGCATGGCTACACCTTC
-	TRBJ1-2	TRBV27	many	CASSLSDPGGAGGFYGYTF	TGTGCCAGCAGTTTATCGGACCCGGGGGGTGCGGGGGGCTTCTATGGCTACACCTTC
-	TRBJ2-5	TRBV12-3/TRBV12-4	many	CASSFSGRETQYF	TGTGCCAGCAGTTTCTCTGGGCGGGAGACCCAGTACTTC
-	TRBJ1-1	TRBV27	few	CASSPREWTEAFF	TGTGCCAGCAGTCCCAGGGAGTGGACTGAAGCTTTCTTT
TRBD2	TRBJ2-2	TRBV10-3	-	CAISERSGGPTGELFF	TGTGCCATCAGTGAGAGAAGCGGGGGGCCCACCGGGGAGCTGTTTTTT
-	TRBJ1-5	TRBV5-1	-	CASSLEGESNQPQHF	TGCGCCAGCAGCTTGGAGGGTGAGAGCAATCAGCCCCAGCATTTT
-	TRBJ1-6	TRBV19	few	CASSILHGNSPLHF	TGTGCCAGTAGTATTCTGCACGGTAATTCACCCCTCCACTTT
-	TRBJ2-1	TRBV6-2/TRBV6-3	many	CASSYSGGGNEQFF	TGTGCCAGCAGTTACTCAGGGGGGGGCAATGAGCAGTTCTTC
-	TRBJ1-6	TRBV12-3/TRBV12-4	-	CASSLAPGHSSPLHF	TGTGCCAGCAGTTTAGCCCCGGGACACTCTTCACCCCTCCACTTT
TRBD1	TRBJ1-2	TRBV2	-	CASSGSDRVDYGYTF	TGTGCCAGCAGTGGGTCGGACAGGGTAGACTATGGCTACACCTTC
TRBD1	TRBJ2-7	TRBV6-2/TRBV6-3	many	CASSGGQGAGEQYF	TGTGCCAGCAGTGGAGGACAGGGGGCGGGCGAGCAGTACTTC
TRBD2	TRBJ2-7	TRBV29-1	many	CSVGENLEGWASGRYEQYF	TGCAGCGTGGGGGAGAATTTAGAAGGTTGGGCTAGCGGGAGGTACGAGCAGTACTTC
TRBD1	TRBJ1-2	TRBV19	many	CASSIGQGGYGYTF	TGTGCCAGTAGTATTGGCCAGGGGGGCTATGGCTACACCTTC
TRBD1	TRBJ1-1	TRBV20-1	few	CSARGGTGWNTEAFF	TGCAGTGCTCGGGGCGGGACAGGCTGGAACACTGAAGCTTTCTTT
-	TRBJ2-2	TRBV12-3/TRBV12-4	many	CASTPRRDAGELFF	TGTGCCAGCACCCCACGTCGGGACGCCGGGGAGCTGTTTTTT
-	TRBJ1-5	TRBV19	many	CASSTDPGTWPQHF	TGTGCCAGTAGTACCGACCCAGGGACGTGGCCCCAGCATTTT
-	TRBJ1-2	TRBV20-1	many	CSAPRPSGGYTF	TGCAGTGCCCCCAGACCCTCCGGTGGCTACACCTTC
TRBD1	TRBJ2-2	TRBV6-5	-	CASRLRGRSDTGELFF	TGTGCCAGCAGACTCAGGGGGCGGAGTGACACCGGGGAGCTGTTTTTT
-	TRBJ1-6	TRBV27	-	CASSPPGGSPLHF	TGTGCCAGCAGTCCCCCCGGTGGCTCACCCCTCCACTTT
-	TRBJ2-7	TRBV12-3/TRBV12-4	-	CASRDSWGTQYF	TGTGCCAGCAGGGACAGTTGGGGAACCCAGTACTTC
-	TRBJ2-5	TRBV25-1	-	CASSVEPSAEDQTQYF	TGTGCCAGCAGTGTGGAGCCCAGCGCGGAGGACCAGACCCAGTACTTC
TRBD2	TRBJ2-5	TRBV2	many	CASSEGTSGGQETQYF	TGTGCCAGCAGTGAAGGGACTAGCGGGGGACAAGAGACCCAGTACTTC
-	TRBJ1-1	TRBV28	-	CASSLSLGPTTEAFF	TGTGCCAGCAGTTTATCCCTCGGACCGACCACTGAAGCTTTCTTT
-	TRBJ1-2	TRBV28	-	CASRPGGPIYGYTF	TGTGCCAGCCGCCCGGGGGGCCCGATCTATGGCTACACCTTC
-	TRBJ1-1	TRBV30	few	CAWSPGGDTEAFF	TGTGCCTGGAGTCCGGGTGGTGACACTGAAGCTTTCTTT
-	TRBJ2-5	TRBV20-1	many	CSARGAWETQYF	TGCAGTGCTCGGGGGGCGTGGGAGACCCAGTACTTC
TRBD1	TRBJ1-6	TRBV12-3/TRBV12-4	few	CASSLGRGSNNSPLHF	TGTGCCAGCAGTTTGGGCAGGGGGAGTAATAATTCACCCCTCCACTTT
-	TRBJ2-5	TRBV5-1	few	CASSSFRTGYQETQYF	TGCGCCAGCAGCTCCTTCCGGACTGGGTACCAAGAGACCCAGTACTTC
-	TRBJ2-2	TRBV7-9	few	CASSLSETVTGELFF	TGTGCCAGCAGCTTATCCGAAACGGTCACCGGGGAGCTGTTTTTT
-	TRBJ1-1	TRBV12-3/TRBV12-4	-	CASSFVKSATEAFF	TGTGCCAGCAGTTTCGTCAAGAGTGCCACTGAAGCTTTCTTT
-	TRBJ1-1	TRBV12-3/TRBV12-4	-	CASSWGNAEAFF	TGTGCCAGCAGTTGGGGAAACGCTGAAGCTTTCTTT